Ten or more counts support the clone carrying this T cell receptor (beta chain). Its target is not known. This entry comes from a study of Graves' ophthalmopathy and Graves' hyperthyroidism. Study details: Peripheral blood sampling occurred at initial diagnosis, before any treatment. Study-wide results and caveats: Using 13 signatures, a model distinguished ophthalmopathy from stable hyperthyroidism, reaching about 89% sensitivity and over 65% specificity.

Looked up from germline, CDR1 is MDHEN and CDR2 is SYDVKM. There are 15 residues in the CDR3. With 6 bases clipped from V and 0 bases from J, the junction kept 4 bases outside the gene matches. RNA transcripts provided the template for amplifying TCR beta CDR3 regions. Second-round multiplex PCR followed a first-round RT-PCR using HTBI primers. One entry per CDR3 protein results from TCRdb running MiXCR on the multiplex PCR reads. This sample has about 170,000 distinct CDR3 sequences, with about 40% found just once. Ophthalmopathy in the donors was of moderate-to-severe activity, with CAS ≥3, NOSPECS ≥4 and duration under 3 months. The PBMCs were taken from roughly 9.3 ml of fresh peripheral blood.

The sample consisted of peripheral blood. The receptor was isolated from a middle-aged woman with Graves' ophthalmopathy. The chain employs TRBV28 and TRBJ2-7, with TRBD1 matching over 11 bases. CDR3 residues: CASSPGTGGSYEQYF. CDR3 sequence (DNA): TGTGCCAGCAGCCCAGGGACAGGGGGCTCCTACGAGCAGTACTTC.